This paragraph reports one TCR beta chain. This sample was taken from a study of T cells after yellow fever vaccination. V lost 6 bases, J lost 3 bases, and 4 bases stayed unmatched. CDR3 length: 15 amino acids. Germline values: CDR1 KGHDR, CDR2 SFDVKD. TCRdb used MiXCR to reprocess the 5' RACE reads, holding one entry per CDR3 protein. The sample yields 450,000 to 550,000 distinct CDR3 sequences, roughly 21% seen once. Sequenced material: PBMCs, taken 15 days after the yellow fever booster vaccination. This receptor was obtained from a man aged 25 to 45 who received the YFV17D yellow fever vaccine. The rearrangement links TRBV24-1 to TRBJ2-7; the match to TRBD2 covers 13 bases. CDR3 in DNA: TGTGCCACCAGTTCCGGGACTAGCGGGATCTACGAGCAGTACTTC. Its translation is CATSSGTSGIYEQYF.